This T cell receptor beta chain was obtained from a study of CD8 T cells in ankylosing spondylitis. Overall study findings and caveats: The clones that were linked to disease were reported to be significantly enriched in matched synovial fluid samples from ankylosing spondylitis patients. Seemingly characteristic of ankylosing spondylitis blood was a TCR beta motif consisting of roughly 8 highly homologous variants. With a CD8+ phenotype, disease-linked clones were relatively rare in peripheral blood.

This clonotype was recorded many times. As yet, its antigen is unknown. Libraries for TCR beta were made by quantitative 5'-RACE with molecular barcodes. MiXCR was run by TCRdb on the 5' RACE reads, yielding one entry per CDR3 protein. The sample includes a few hundred thousand distinct CDR3 sequences, roughly a quarter of them seen just once. The TCR comes from a male donor with ankylosing spondylitis or in good health (not recorded which). The sequenced sample consisted of blood, either unsorted or a sorted T cell fraction (not recorded which).

CDR3 DNA sequence: TGCAGCGTTGAGGGGGGACTAGGGTCCAATGAGCAGTTCTTC. It codes for CSVEGGLGSNEQFF. V gene TRBV29-1 combines with J gene TRBJ2-1; 8 bases map to TRBD2. This CDR3 comprises 14 residues. The ends lost 3 bases at V and 6 bases at J; junction bases unmatched: 7. CDR1 is SQVTM and CDR2 is ANQGSEA in the germline V gene.